Reported below is one TCR beta chain. The target antigen is unknown. This record belongs to a study of radiation and T cells in renal cell carcinoma. Study-level background: Nephrectomy followed 15 Gy stereotactic body radiation by 4 weeks. General study points: Baseline intratumoral clonotype presence is unknown without pretreatment biopsies. Top tumor clonotypes rose in blood 2 weeks post-radiation, then contracted.

Time point here: blood 2 weeks post-SBRT. Treatment specified: 15 Gy SBRT to primary tumor, nephrectomy 4 weeks later. Radiation-treated patients gave blood at baseline, week 2 and week 4. The CDR3 contains 13 residues. V shed 10 bases and J 5 bases; nucleotides not matched to a gene: 9. The germline V gene has CDR1 MDHEN and CDR2 SYDVKM. The method was immunoSEQ multiplex PCR; TCRdb's version includes in-frame clones alone and lacks a portion of them. Found here are about 130,000 clones, about 81% of them singletons; the top ten hold approximately 2%. The specimen comprised blood, sampled from a patient whose treatment included radiotherapy and nephrectomy. The V and J genes are TRBV28 and TRBJ1-1; 8 nucleotides agree with TRBD1. This clonotype originated in an older woman with renal cell carcinoma. The CDR3 DNA is TGTGCCACCGACAGGGGACTAGTAACTGAAGCTTTCTTT. It specifies CATDRGLVTEAFF.